These T cell receptor beta chains were read from a single sample in a study of cytomegalovirus exposure and HLA in healthy donors. The protocol was immunoSEQ multiplex PCR, while the TCRdb copy is restricted to in-frame clones and leaves out a portion. Of about 210,000 clones listed, 70% to 85% are singletons. The sequenced sample consisted of PBMCs. These receptor sequences come from a man aged 35 to 55 in good health and CMV-seropositive. CDR3s include the opening cysteine and the closing phenylalanine or tryptophan. A D gene is named only where the DNA matches it firmly. Where a row states a size, it is once, few, many or the class of an expanded clone; other rows omit it.

j_call d_call v_call clone_size cdr3_aa cdr3_nt
TRBJ2-7 NA TRBV7-9 few CASSHSSYEQYF TGTGCCAGCAGCCACAGCTCCTACGAGCAGTACTTC
TRBJ1-1 TRBD1 TRBV19 NA CASSPSGRGLSTEAFF TGTGCCAGTAGCCCCTCGGGCAGGGGGCTTTCCACTGAAGCTTTCTTT
TRBJ2-1 TRBD2 TRBV19 NA CASSMVAPGTSGSEVQFF TGTGCCAGTAGTATGGTAGCCCCCGGGACTAGCGGGAGTGAAGTGCAGTTCTTC
TRBJ2-3 TRBD2 TRBV28 NA CASSFAGAMDTQYF TGTGCCAGCAGTTTCGCGGGAGCTATGGATACGCAGTATTTT
TRBJ2-7 NA TRBV30 NA CAGNRDREQYF TGTGCCGGAAACCGCGACAGAGAGCAGTACTTC
TRBJ1-2 TRBD1 TRBV7-2 NA CASSLDRGGYTF TGTGCCAGCAGCCTCGACAGGGGAGGCTACACCTTC
TRBJ1-5 NA TRBV7-2 few CASSQQVDDNQPQHF TGTGCCAGCAGCCAGCAGGTGGATGACAATCAGCCCCAGCATTTT
TRBJ1-1 TRBD1 TRBV9 few CASSVTGADTEAFF TGTGCCAGCAGCGTTACAGGGGCGGACACTGAAGCTTTCTTT
TRBJ1-1 NA TRBV2 NA CASSELGVRNTEAFF TGTGCCAGCAGTGAACTAGGGGTTCGGAACACTGAAGCTTTCTTT
TRBJ2-1 NA TRBV10-3 NA CAISERLASPYNEQFF TGTGCCATCAGTGAACGGCTAGCGAGCCCCTACAATGAGCAGTTCTTC
TRBJ2-6 TRBD2 TRBV9 NA CASSGRGRAAGANVLTF TGTGCCAGCAGCGGTCGCGGGAGGGCGGCTGGGGCCAACGTCCTGACTTTC
TRBJ2-3 TRBD2 TRBV5-1 NA CASTPHGTTDVSSTDTQYF TGCGCCAGCACCCCTCACGGGACTACGGATGTATCTAGCACAGATACGCAGTATTTT
TRBJ1-1 NA TRBV6-5 NA CASSQFRTGGGEAFF TGTGCCAGCAGCCAATTCCGGACGGGGGGGGGTGAAGCTTTCTTT
TRBJ2-1 TRBD2 TRBV4-1 NA CASSQDMTAGGQFF TGCGCCAGCAGCCAAGATATGACAGCGGGAGGGCAGTTCTTC
TRBJ2-6 NA TRBV6-1 NA CASSEVSSGANVLTF TGTGCCAGCAGTGAAGTTAGCTCTGGGGCCAACGTCCTGACTTTC
TRBJ1-4 NA TRBV7-9 NA CASSLVRGVLFF TGTGCCAGCAGCTTAGTGCGGGGGGTACTGTTTTTT
TRBJ2-7 NA TRBV30 NA CAGKVGAGRSYEQYF TGTGCCGGGAAGGTCGGTGCGGGCCGCTCCTACGAGCAGTACTTC
TRBJ2-7 TRBD1 TRBV6-5 NA CASSYSSTGGFHEQYF TGTGCCAGCAGTTACTCCTCGACAGGGGGCTTTCACGAGCAGTACTTC
TRBJ2-7 TRBD2 TRBV5-4 NA CASSLGSSGGAKEQYF TGTGCCAGCAGCTTGGGATCGAGCGGGGGAGCGAAAGAGCAGTACTTC
TRBJ1-6 NA TRBV5-1 NA CASSLARGAGNSPLHF TGCGCCAGCAGCTTGGCCCGGGGGGCTGGGAATTCACCCCTCCACTTT
TRBJ2-3 NA TRBV4-1 NA CASSPSLRVGGSDTQYF TGCGCCAGCAGCCCCAGCCTAAGGGTAGGGGGTTCAGATACGCAGTATTTT
TRBJ1-2 NA TRBV6-5 NA CASTYLGGGYTF TGTGCCAGCACGTATCTCGGTGGTGGCTACACCTTC
TRBJ2-1 NA TRBV14 few CASSQEGGWAEIYNEQFF TGTGCCAGCAGCCAAGAAGGTGGCTGGGCCGAGATATACAATGAGCAGTTCTTC
TRBJ2-3 NA TRBV28 once CASRPLGLSEDTQYF TGTGCCAGCAGGCCACTAGGGTTATCGGAAGATACGCAGTATTTT
TRBJ2-3 NA TRBV9 NA CASSVGSSARTDTQYF TGTGCCAGCAGCGTAGGGTCTAGCGCTCGCACAGATACGCAGTATTTT
TRBJ2-5 NA TRBV6-6 NA CASSPFGRETQYF TGTGCCAGCAGTCCCTTTGGGAGGGAGACCCAGTACTTC
TRBJ2-1 TRBD1 TRBV27 once CASRQSQGVGYNEQFF TGTGCCAGCAGACAAAGTCAGGGGGTAGGATACAATGAGCAGTTCTTC
TRBJ1-3 NA TRBV5-1 NA CASSIPEGSGNTIYF TGCGCCAGCAGCATACCGGAGGGCTCTGGAAACACCATATATTTT
TRBJ2-3 NA TRBV30 NA CAWVAYTDTQYF TGTGCCTGGGTAGCGTACACAGATACGCAGTATTTT
TRBJ2-5 NA TRBV9 NA CASSKGLETQYF TGTGCCAGCAGCAAGGGGCTGGAGACCCAGTACTTC
TRBJ1-3 TRBD1 TRBV9 NA CASGTGNSGNTIYF TGTGCCAGCGGGACAGGTAATTCTGGAAACACCATATATTTT
TRBJ1-1 NA TRBV7-9 NA CASGPGQNTEAFF TGTGCCAGCGGTCCGGGACAGAACACTGAAGCTTTCTTT
TRBJ2-1 TRBD2 TRBV7-6 few CASSSQSGVSSYNEQFF TGTGCCAGCAGCTCACAAAGCGGGGTAAGCTCCTACAATGAGCAGTTCTTC
TRBJ1-1 TRBD1 TRBV9 NA CASSIGQGRTEAFF TGTGCCAGCAGCATAGGACAGGGTCGCACTGAAGCTTTCTTT
TRBJ2-7 TRBD2 TRBV5-8 NA CASSLYGGGPPYEQYF TGTGCCAGCAGCTTGTATGGCGGGGGGCCTCCCTACGAGCAGTACTTC
TRBJ2-5 TRBD2 TRBV13 NA CASSPGLAGTQETQYF TGTGCCAGCAGCCCCGGACTAGCGGGGACCCAAGAGACCCAGTACTTC
TRBJ2-1 NA TRBV7-2 few CASSTTTGRQFF TGTGCCAGCAGCACCACGACAGGCCGACAGTTCTTC
TRBJ1-6 NA TRBV27 NA CASSFGHPNSPLHF TGTGCCAGCAGTTTCGGACATCCTAATTCACCCCTCCACTTT
TRBJ2-5 NA TRBV19 NA CASSRGGQETQYF TGTGCCAGCTCAAGAGGGGGCCAAGAGACCCAGTACTTC
TRBJ2-5 TRBD2 TRBV28 NA CASSMPGLAGVETQYF TGTGCCAGCAGTATGCCGGGACTAGCGGGAGTTGAGACCCAGTACTTC
TRBJ2-7 NA TRBV28 NA CASKLTGASYEQYF TGTGCCAGCAAACTGACAGGCGCCTCTTACGAGCAGTACTTC
TRBJ2-5 NA TRBV5-1 NA CASSLGALGGQETQYF TGCGCCAGCAGCTTGGGGGCCTTGGGGGGCCAAGAGACCCAGTACTTC
TRBJ2-7 NA TRBV10-3 few CAISEQSSYEQYF TGTGCCATCAGTGAACAGAGCTCCTACGAGCAGTACTTC
TRBJ1-2 NA TRBV7-9 NA CASSLVDYGYTF TGTGCCAGCAGCTTAGTAGACTATGGCTACACCTTC
TRBJ1-1 TRBD1 TRBV5-1 NA CASSLDGTGGRTEAFF TGCGCCAGCAGCTTGGATGGGACAGGGGGGAGGACTGAAGCTTTCTTT
TRBJ2-3 TRBD2 TRBV11-2 once CASSLAGGGKTDTQYF TGTGCCAGCAGCTTAGCCGGCGGGGGGAAGACAGATACGCAGTATTTT
TRBJ2-2 TRBD1 TRBV10-3 once CAIRPGQGNPGELFF TGTGCCATCAGACCGGGACAGGGGAACCCCGGGGAGCTGTTTTTT
TRBJ1-3 NA TRBV19 NA CASSLRDNTIYF TGTGCCAGTAGCCTCCGGGATAACACCATATATTTT
TRBJ2-1 NA TRBV30 NA CAWSRQVDNEQFF TGTGCCTGGAGTAGACAGGTAGACAATGAGCAGTTCTTC
TRBJ2-7 NA TRBV4-2 NA CASSQVLSVYEQYF TGTGCCAGCAGCCAGGTTCTATCGGTCTACGAGCAGTACTTC
TRBJ2-5 TRBD2 TRBV6-5 NA CASMGGETQYF TGTGCCAGCATGGGGGGGGAGACCCAGTACTTC
TRBJ1-1 NA TRBV1 NA CTSSQDREGMNTEAFF TGCACCAGCAGCCAAGATAGGGAGGGGATGAACACTGAAGCTTTCTTT
TRBJ1-1 NA TRBV19 NA CASSISSRVLSAFF TGTGCCAGTAGTATATCATCCCGGGTGTTGTCAGCTTTCTTT
TRBJ2-7 TRBD2 TRBV5-1 once CASSWGGRSPEQYF TGCGCCAGCAGTTGGGGCGGGAGGTCGCCCGAGCAGTACTTC
TRBJ2-1 NA TRBV7-2 NA CASSLEMGRQFF TGTGCCAGCAGCTTAGAAATGGGCAGGCAGTTCTTC
TRBJ2-2 NA TRBV5-1 NA CASSLGTQNTGELFF TGCGCCAGCAGCTTGGGGACTCAAAACACCGGGGAGCTGTTTTTT
TRBJ1-1 NA TRBV4-2 NA CASSLARSPEAFF TGTGCCAGCAGCTTGGCCAGGTCTCCTGAAGCTTTCTTT
TRBJ2-2 NA TRBV21-1 NA CASSKAHGGSNTGELFF TGTGCCAGCAGCAAAGCGCACGGCGGGAGTAACACCGGGGAGCTGTTTTTT
TRBJ2-1 TRBD2 TRBV28 NA CASRIPGLAGVNEQFF TGTGCCAGCAGGATACCGGGACTAGCGGGTGTTAATGAGCAGTTCTTC